The sample holds many counts of the clone carrying this T cell receptor (beta chain). The data stem from a study of early T cells in non-severe SARS-CoV-2 infection. TCRdb ran MiXCR on the 5' RACE reads and lists one entry per CDR3 protein. The table lists tens of thousands of distinct CDR3 sequences, around 4.1% of them singletons, with 5.5% to 6% in the top ten. Germline CDR1 is SGHDT and CDR2 is YYEEEE. Trimming took 4 bases from V and 7 from J, leaving 18 bases between them. This CDR3 spans 16 amino acids. This clonotype was sampled from an adult who was a healthcare worker with PCR-confirmed SARS-CoV-2 infection or an uninfected control (not recorded which). Sequencing was performed on whole blood. The rearrangement links TRBV5-6 to TRBJ1-6; a weak D match, TRBD1 (6 bases). The CDR3 loop is CASSQKKQGYNSPLHF. The CDR3 nucleotides are TGTGCCAGCAGCCAAAAGAAACAGGGATACAATTCACCCCTCCACTTT.